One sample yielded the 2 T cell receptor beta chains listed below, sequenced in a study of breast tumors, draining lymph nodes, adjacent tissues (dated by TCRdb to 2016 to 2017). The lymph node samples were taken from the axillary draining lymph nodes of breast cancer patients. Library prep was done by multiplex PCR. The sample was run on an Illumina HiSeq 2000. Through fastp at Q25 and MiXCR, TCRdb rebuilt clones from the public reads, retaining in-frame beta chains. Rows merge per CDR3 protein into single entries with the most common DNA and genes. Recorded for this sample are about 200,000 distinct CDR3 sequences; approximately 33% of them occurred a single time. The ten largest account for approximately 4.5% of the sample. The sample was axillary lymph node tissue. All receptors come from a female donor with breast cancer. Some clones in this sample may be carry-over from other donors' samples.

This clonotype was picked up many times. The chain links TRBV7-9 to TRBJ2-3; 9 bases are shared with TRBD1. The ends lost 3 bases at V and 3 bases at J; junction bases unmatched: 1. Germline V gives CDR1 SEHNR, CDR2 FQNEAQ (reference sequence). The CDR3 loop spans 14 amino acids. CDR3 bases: TGTGCCAGCAGCTTTGGACAGGGGACAGATACGCAGTATTTT. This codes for CASSFGQGTDTQYF.

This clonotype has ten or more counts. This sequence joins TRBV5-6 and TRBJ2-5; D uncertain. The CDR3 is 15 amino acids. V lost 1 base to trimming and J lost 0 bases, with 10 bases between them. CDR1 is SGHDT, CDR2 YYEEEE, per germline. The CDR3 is CASSLRDGYQETQYF. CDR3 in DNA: TGTGCCAGCAGCTTGCGTGACGGTTACCAAGAGACCCAGTACTTC.